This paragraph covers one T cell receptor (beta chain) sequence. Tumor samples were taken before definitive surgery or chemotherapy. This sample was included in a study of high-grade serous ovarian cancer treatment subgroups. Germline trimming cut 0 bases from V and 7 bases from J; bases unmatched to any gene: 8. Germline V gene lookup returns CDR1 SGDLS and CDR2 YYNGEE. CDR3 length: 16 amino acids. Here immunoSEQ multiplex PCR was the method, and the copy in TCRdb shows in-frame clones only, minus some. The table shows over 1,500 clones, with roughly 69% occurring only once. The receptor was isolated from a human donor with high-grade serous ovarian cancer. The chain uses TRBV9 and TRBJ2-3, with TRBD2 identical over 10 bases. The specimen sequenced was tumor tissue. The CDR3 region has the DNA TGTGCCAGCAGCGTAGTTCAAGCGGGGGGGCTTTATACGCAGTATTTT. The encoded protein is CASSVVQAGGLYTQYF.